Listed below are T cell receptor beta chains from one sample, sequenced in a study of shared clonotypes between healthy human individuals. Clones were read by immunoSEQ multiplex PCR, and TCRdb kept only the in-frame ones, dropping some. The sample carries approximately 320,000 clones, roughly 87% recorded once. Sequencing was carried out using memory CD8+ T cells sorted from blood. The receptors derive from a man aged 18 to 35 in good health. The CDR3 runs from the conserved cysteine through the conserved F or W. Each record gives: CDR3 protein, CDR3 DNA, D gene, J gene, V gene, clone size. A D gene is named only where the DNA matches it firmly. Clone size is not always given. Where it is, it says once, few, many or a class for expanded clones.

CASSYGGAYGYTF,TGTGCCAGCAGTTACGGTGGGGCTTATGGCTACACCTTC,.,TRBJ1-2,TRBV6-6,.
CASSLGIAGEGYEQYF,TGCGCCAGCAGCTTGGGGATAGCGGGAGAAGGCTACGAGCAGTACTTC,TRBD2,TRBJ2-7,TRBV5-1,.
CASSQGLHEQFF,TGTGCCAGCTCGCAGGGCCTTCATGAGCAGTTCTTC,.,TRBJ2-1,TRBV18,.
CASIEFPIF,TGTGCCAGCATAGAGTTTCCCATATTC,.,TRBJ1-2,TRBV2,.
CASSPDGAGNSSYNEQFF,TGTGCCAGCAGCCCAGATGGCGCGGGGAACAGCTCCTACAATGAGCAGTTCTTC,.,TRBJ2-1,TRBV7-9,once
CASSFTSGGNYEQYF,TGTGCCAGCAGCTTCACTAGCGGGGGCAACTACGAGCAGTACTTC,TRBD2,TRBJ2-7,TRBV5-4,.
CASSLFGGSYNSPLHF,TGTGCCAGCAGCTTATTTGGGGGCTCCTATAATTCACCCCTCCACTTT,.,TRBJ1-6,TRBV7-2,.
CASTGGQRHWYQETQYF,TGTGCCAGCACGGGAGGGCAGAGACACTGGTACCAAGAGACCCAGTACTTC,TRBD2,TRBJ2-5,TRBV2,.
CAISEAGSNQPQHF,TGTGCCATCAGTGAAGCAGGGAGCAATCAGCCCCAGCATTTT,.,TRBJ1-5,TRBV10-3,.
CASSLEQGTGELFF,TGTGCCAGCAGCTTGGAACAGGGGACCGGGGAGCTGTTTTTT,TRBD1,TRBJ2-2,TRBV5-4,.
CAWSLGFEETQYF,TGTGCCTGGAGTCTGGGGTTTGAAGAGACCCAGTACTTC,.,TRBJ2-5,TRBV30,.
CASSVGEHAYTF,TGTGCCAGCAGCGTAGGGGAACACGCCTACACCTTC,.,TRBJ1-2,TRBV9,.
CASSLRDTGELFF,TGTGCCAGCAGTTTACGTGATACCGGGGAGCTGTTTTTT,.,TRBJ2-2,TRBV27,once
CASSFGVNEQFF,TGTGCCAGCAGCTTTGGCGTCAATGAGCAGTTCTTC,.,TRBJ2-1,TRBV7-9,.
CAWGGYGTEAFF,TGTGCCTGGGGGGGTTATGGCACTGAAGCTTTCTTT,.,TRBJ1-1,TRBV30,.
CASSPLKASSGNTIYF,TGTGCCAGCAGTCCCTTAAAAGCCAGCTCTGGAAACACCATATATTTT,.,TRBJ1-3,TRBV27,.
CASSHSSGGSYEQYF,TGCGCCAGCAGCCACTCTAGCGGGGGTTCCTACGAGCAGTACTTC,TRBD2,TRBJ2-7,TRBV4-3,.
CASSQLLTEAFF,TGCGCCAGCAGTCAATTGCTCACTGAAGCTTTCTTT,.,TRBJ1-1,TRBV23-1,.
CASSLGLAGVYYEQYF,TGTGCCAGCAGCTTAGGACTAGCGGGAGTTTACTACGAGCAGTACTTC,TRBD2,TRBJ2-7,TRBV5-6,.
CASSSLGASSTDTQYF,TGCGCCAGCAGCTCCTTAGGGGCCTCTAGCACAGATACGCAGTATTTT,.,TRBJ2-3,TRBV5-1,.
CASSLGNSYEQYF,TGTGCCAGCAGCTTAGGAAACTCCTACGAGCAGTACTTC,.,TRBJ2-7,TRBV7-2,.
CASLEDRWDTEAFF,TGTGCCAGCTTGGAGGACAGGTGGGACACTGAAGCTTTCTTT,TRBD1,TRBJ1-1,TRBV5-4,.
CASSLWTGYNEQFF,TGTGCCAGCAGTCTATGGACTGGCTACAATGAGCAGTTCTTC,.,TRBJ2-1,TRBV6-5,.
CASSVTGSSYEQYF,TGTGCCAGCAGTGTGACAGGGAGCTCCTACGAGCAGTACTTC,TRBD1,TRBJ2-7,TRBV27,.
CASSKRDPYNEQFF,TGTGCCAGCAGTAAGCGGGATCCCTACAATGAGCAGTTCTTC,TRBD2,TRBJ2-1,TRBV6-1,few
CASSIGVLWNTEAFF,TGTGCCAGTAGTATCGGGGTCCTCTGGAACACTGAAGCTTTCTTT,.,TRBJ1-1,TRBV19,.
CATPTETANNYGYTF,TGTGCCACCCCCACCGAAACAGCGAATAACTATGGCTACACCTTC,.,TRBJ1-2,TRBV6-1,once
CATSGVRNTEAFF,TGCGCCACCTCAGGGGTGCGGAACACTGAAGCTTTCTTT,.,TRBJ1-1,TRBV4-1,.
CASSRRGGAMNTEAFF,TGTGCCAGCAGCCGACGCGGGGGGGCCATGAACACTGAAGCTTTCTTT,.,TRBJ1-1,TRBV5-4,.
CASSLVEGLIYEQYF,TGTGCCAGTAGCCTTGTCGAGGGGCTGATCTACGAGCAGTACTTC,.,TRBJ2-7,TRBV19,.
CASSLDRGQETQYF,TGTGCCAGCAGCTTAGACAGGGGCCAAGAGACCCAGTACTTC,TRBD1,TRBJ2-5,TRBV7-2,.
CASSLSRDTQYF,TGTGCCAGCAGCTTGTCCAGGGATACGCAGTATTTT,.,TRBJ2-3,TRBV5-4,.
CASREGTANEQFF,TGTGCCAGCAGAGAAGGGACTGCGAATGAGCAGTTCTTC,.,TRBJ2-1,TRBV11-3,.
CASSHERGHEQFF,TGCGCCAGCAGCCACGAACGAGGCCATGAGCAGTTCTTC,.,TRBJ2-1,TRBV4-1,.
CASSFQGGYEQYF,TGTGCCAGCAGCTTTCAAGGAGGCTACGAGCAGTACTTC,.,TRBJ2-7,TRBV5-4,.